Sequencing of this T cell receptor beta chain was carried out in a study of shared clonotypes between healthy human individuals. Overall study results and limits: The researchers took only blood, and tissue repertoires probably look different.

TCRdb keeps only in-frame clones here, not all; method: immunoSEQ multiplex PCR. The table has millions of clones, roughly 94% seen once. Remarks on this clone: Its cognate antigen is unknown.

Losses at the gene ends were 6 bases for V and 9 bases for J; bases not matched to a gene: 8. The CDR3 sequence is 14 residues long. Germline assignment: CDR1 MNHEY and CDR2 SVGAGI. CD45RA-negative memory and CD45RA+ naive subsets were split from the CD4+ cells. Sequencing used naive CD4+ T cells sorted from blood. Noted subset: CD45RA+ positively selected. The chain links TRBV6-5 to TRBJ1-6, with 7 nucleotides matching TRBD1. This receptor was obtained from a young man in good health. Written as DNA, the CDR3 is TGTGCCAGCAGAAAGACAGGGATTGTTTCACCCCTCCACTTT. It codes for CASRKTGIVSPLHF.